A single sample is the source of the 24 T cell receptor beta chains below, sequenced in a study of blood T cell repertoires in COVID-19. Assay used: immunoSEQ multiplex PCR; TCRdb lists only in-frame clones, some missing. Of about 55,000 clones detected, around 85% appear once; the ten largest clones hold 16%. The sample comprised peripheral blood. The receptor source for this set is a human donor in a cohort sampled during active COVID-19.

The V and J genes are TRBV5-1 and TRBJ2-5; 7 bases line up with TRBD2. Germline assignment: CDR1 SGHRS and CDR2 YFSETQ. CDR3 size: 14 residues. V dropped 3 bases and J dropped 3; count of bases not matched to a gene: 5. The CDR3 bases are TGCGCCAGCAGCTCCGAGCGGGGAAAAGAGACCCAGTACTTC. Amino acids: CASSSERGKETQYF.

The CDR3 here is CASSRTVTGELFF. The CDR3 DNA sequence: TGTGCCAGCAGTCGGACAGTTACCGGGGAGCTGTTTTTT. The chain is built from TRBV6-5 and TRBJ2-2; D possibly corresponds to TRBD1 (6 bases). CDR3 size: 13 residues. V lost 5 bases and J lost 5, with 9 bases in between. CDR1 is MNHEY and CDR2 is SVGAGI in the germline V gene.

The V call is TRBV5-1, the J call TRBJ2-3; the match to TRBD2 covers 7 bases. The CDR3 is 14 amino acids. The germline gives CDR1 SGHRS, CDR2 YFSETQ. V trimming: 3 bases; J trimming: 4 bases; junction bases outside the gene matches: 5. The CDR3 reads CASSWTSFADTQYF. The CDR3 DNA sequence: TGCGCCAGCAGCTGGACTAGTTTCGCAGATACGCAGTATTTT.

The chain links TRBV18 to TRBJ2-7; D not certain. CDR1 and CDR2 (germline): KGHSH, LQKENI. CDR3 size: 14 residues. V was cut by 0 bases and J by 4 bases, with 10 bases left in between. CDR3 coding DNA: TGTGCCAGCTCACCACCGGCAACAATTTACGAGCAGTACTTC. Encoded protein: CASSPPATIYEQYF.

In this sample, this clone turned up once. V is TRBV6-5 and J is TRBJ2-1, with a possible D match to TRBD2 (6 bases). CDR1 MNHEY and CDR2 SVGAGI come from the germline V gene. Trimming shortened V by 7 bases and J by 3 bases, and 10 bases separated the two germline ends. The CDR3 is 13 amino acids. In DNA, the CDR3 is TGTGCCAGCACGAAGGGACTCTACAATGAGCAGTTCTTC. It specifies CASTKGLYNEQFF.

This clone occurred once. V and J are TRBV5-1 and TRBJ2-1; the match to TRBD1 covers 9 bases. CDR1 SGHRS and CDR2 YFSETQ come from the germline V gene. J gave up 8 bases and V 6 bases, and 6 bases lay outside the gene matches. The CDR3 sequence is 13 residues long. Here the CDR3 reads CASTSQGAYEQFF. CDR3 nucleotide sequence: TGCGCCAGCACTTCACAGGGGGCCTATGAGCAGTTCTTC.

The chain is built from TRBV29-1 and TRBJ1-2; no clear D gene. The CDR3 has 11 residues. Germline CDR1 reads SQVTM; CDR2 reads ANQGSEA. Trimming left V 4 bases short and J 1 base short, with 4 bases between. The CDR3 region has the DNA TGCAGCGTTGTCAATAACTATGGCTACACCTTC. Its translation: CSVVNNYGYTF.

The chain is built from TRBV5-1 and TRBJ1-1; tentatively, D is TRBD1 (6 bases). V lost 4 bases and J 6 bases, leaving 16 bases between the germline ends. Germline CDR1 is SGHRS and CDR2 is YFSETQ. This CDR3 is built from 14 residues. The CDR3 nucleotides read TGCGCCAGCAGCCGACAGGCCTCAGGGCCTGAAGCTTTCTTT. It is translated as CASSRQASGPEAFF. Based on the CDR3 plus reference TRBV5-1 and TRBJ1-1, the full variable domain is KAGVTQTPRYLIKTRGQQVTLSCSPISGHRSVSWYQQTPGQGLQFLFEYFSETQRNKGNFPGRFSGRQFSNSRSEMNVSTLELGDSALYLCASSRQASGPEAFFGQGTRLTVV.

The chain couples TRBV11-2 to TRBJ2-5; D might be TRBD1 (5 bases). The CDR3 spans 16 residues. Germline assignment: CDR1 SGHAT and CDR2 FQNNGV. V was shortened by 3 bases and J by 9 bases, with 23 bases between the two germline ends. The CDR3 spells CASSFVPPVTQAAQYF. CDR3 nucleotides: TGTGCCAGCAGCTTTGTCCCCCCGGTAACACAGGCGGCCCAGTACTTC.

This clone was seen once. The V and J genes are TRBV10-1 and TRBJ1-2; possibly TRBD1 for D (6 bases). The CDR3 has 13 residues. V gave up 5 bases and J gave up 3 bases, with 10 bases separating them. CDR1 WNHNN and CDR2 SYGVQD come from the germline V gene (reference sequence). The DNA of the CDR3 is TGCGCCAGCAGTCCCACAGGGTACTATGGCTACACCTTC. As protein: CASSPTGYYGYTF.

The chain has TRBV3-1 (or the pseudogene TRBV3-2) and TRBJ2-2; no clear D. This CDR3 is built from 13 residues. V was shortened by 5 bases and J by 7 bases, with 11 bases between the two germline ends. Germline CDR1 reads LGHDT; CDR2 reads YNNKEL (reference sequence). CDR3 region: CASSSRINGELFF. DNA of the CDR3: TGTGCCAGCAGCTCCAGGATCAACGGGGAGCTGTTTTTT.

The chain carries TRBV11-2 and TRBJ1-4, with a possible D match to TRBD1 (6 bases). In germline, CDR1 is SGHAT, CDR2 FQNNGV. The CDR3 totals 13 residues. Trimming removed 6 bases at V and 8 bases at J, with 13 bases between. The chain's CDR3 is CASSREGGEKLFF. CDR3 nucleotides: TGTGCCAGCAGTCGAGAGGGGGGGGAAAAACTGTTTTTT.

J is TRBJ2-3 and V is TRBV5-1, with TRBD1 as a possible D gene (5 bases). This CDR3 comprises 15 residues. Germline lookup yields CDR1 SGHRS and CDR2 YFSETQ. Trimming left V 4 bases short and J 1 base short, with 13 bases between. CDR3 DNA sequence: TGCGCCAGCAGCCGGTCAGGGATAGGCACAGATACGCAGTATTTT. This translates into CASSRSGIGTDTQYF.

The chain uses TRBV28 and TRBJ1-2, with unresolved D. The V end was cut by 5 bases, the J end by 7 bases, with 11 bases between. Germline values: CDR1 MDHEN, CDR2 SYDVKM. The CDR3 runs to 12 residues. CDR3: CASSTTYPGYTF. DNA for the CDR3: TGTGCCAGCAGTACTACCTACCCTGGCTACACCTTC.

CDR3 in amino acids: CASSALTANTEAFF. The CDR3 region has the DNA TGTGCCAGCAGTGCCCTGACAGCGAACACTGAAGCTTTCTTT. The J gene is TRBJ1-1, the V gene TRBV27; TRBD1 might be the D (5 bases). Germline V gene data show CDR1 as MNHEY and CDR2 as SMNVEV (reference sequence). CDR3 length equals 14 residues. The V and J ends lost 5 bases and 1 base respectively, with 11 bases between them.

The J gene is TRBJ1-3, the V gene TRBV30; D not certain. The CDR3 is made up of 17 amino acids. The V gene lost 4 bases and the J gene lost 9 bases, with 28 bases spanning the gap. Germline CDR1 is GTSNPN and CDR2 is SVGIG (reference sequence). The CDR3 region has the DNA TGTGCCTGGATCCAAACGGGAAGCCCCACTCTCTGGCCCACCATATATTTT. This sequence encodes CAWIQTGSPTLWPTIYF. The entire variable domain, with the rest obtained from reference TRBV30 and TRBJ1-3, is as follows: SQTIHQWPATLVQPVGSPLSLECTVEGTSNPNLYWYRQAAGRGLQLLFYSVGIGQISSEVPQNLSASRPQDRQFILSSKKLLLSDSGFYLCAWIQTGSPTLWPTIYFGEGSWLTVV.

The chain employs TRBV10-3 and TRBJ1-2, with D possibly being TRBD1 (5 bases). With 0 bases removed from V and 8 bases from J, the gap between germline ends came to 19 bases. CDR1 ENHRY and CDR2 SYGVKD come from the germline V gene. The CDR3 length is 16 residues. CDR3 in DNA: TGTGCCATCAGTGAGTCCGGACCGGGGGGTACGATGGGCTACACCTTC. Its translation is CAISESGPGGTMGYTF.

The sample holds one count of this clone. The CDR3 region is CASSPGQGAFGNTIYF. The DNA for the CDR3 is TGTGCCAGCAGCCCGGGACAGGGGGCATTTGGAAACACCATATATTTT. The chain joins TRBV11-2 to TRBJ1-3; TRBD1 aligns across 12 bases. Trimming removed 5 bases from V and 3 bases from J; junction bases left unmatched: 5. The CDR3 sequence is 16 residues long. CDR1 is SGHAT and CDR2 is FQNNGV in the germline V gene.

J is TRBJ1-2 and V is TRBV30; a weak D match, TRBD1 (5 bases). CDR3 size: 13 residues. Deletions cut 3 bases from V and 7 bases from J, with 15 bases between. Germline V lookup: CDR1 GTSNPN, CDR2 SVGIG (reference sequence). The chain's CDR3 is CAWSDFPGSGYTF. In DNA form, the CDR3 reads TGTGCCTGGAGCGACTTCCCAGGGTCTGGCTACACCTTC.

This rearrangement joins TRBV28 to TRBJ2-1; 7 nucleotides align to TRBD2. V gave up 6 bases and J gave up 5 bases; unmatched junction bases: 10. CDR1 and CDR2 from the germline V gene are MDHEN and SYDVKM. The CDR3 has 15 amino acids. The CDR3 here is CASSPGGTTNNEQFF. The CDR3 DNA is TGTGCCAGCAGCCCCGGGGGGACTACTAACAATGAGCAGTTCTTC.

The chain combines TRBV5-4 with TRBJ1-6; 10 bases line up with TRBD1. V gave up 3 bases and J gave up 8 bases; unmatched junction bases: 8. CDR3 length: 16 amino acids. CDR1 and CDR2 from the germline V gene are SGHNT and YYREEE (reference sequence). The CDR3 reads CASSSDPTGGYSPLHF. CDR3 in DNA: TGTGCCAGCAGCTCGGACCCGACAGGGGGCTATTCACCCCTCCACTTT.

This chain joins TRBV12-5 and TRBJ2-3; 14 bases are a match to TRBD2. There are 18 residues in the CDR3. V shed 5 bases, J shed 7 bases, and the junction held 14 bases outside the gene matches. Looked up from germline, CDR1 is LGHNT and CDR2 is FRNRAP. This chain's CDR3 is CASGAGGTSGGTGHTQYF. Written as DNA, the CDR3 is TGTGCTAGTGGTGCGGGCGGGACTAGCGGGGGAACGGGTCATACGCAGTATTTT.

The V and J genes are TRBV28 and TRBJ2-7; 7 bases map to TRBD1. V trimming: 3 bases; J trimming: 3 bases; junction bases outside the gene matches: 2. Per germline, CDR1 MDHEN and CDR2 SYDVKM. The CDR3 is 13 residues long. The CDR3 reads CASSLRTGYEQYF. The DNA of the CDR3 is TGTGCCAGCAGTTTGAGGACAGGCTACGAGCAGTACTTC.

This chain joins TRBV20-1 and TRBJ2-3; TRBD2 matches at 8 bases. This CDR3 has 13 residues. The ends lost 3 bases at V and 11 bases at J; junction bases unmatched: 10. From germline, CDR1 is DFQATT and CDR2 SNEGSKA (reference sequence). In nucleotides, the CDR3 is TGCAGTGCTAGTAGTCTAGCGGGCGATCGGCAGTATTTT. It encodes CSASSLAGDRQYF.